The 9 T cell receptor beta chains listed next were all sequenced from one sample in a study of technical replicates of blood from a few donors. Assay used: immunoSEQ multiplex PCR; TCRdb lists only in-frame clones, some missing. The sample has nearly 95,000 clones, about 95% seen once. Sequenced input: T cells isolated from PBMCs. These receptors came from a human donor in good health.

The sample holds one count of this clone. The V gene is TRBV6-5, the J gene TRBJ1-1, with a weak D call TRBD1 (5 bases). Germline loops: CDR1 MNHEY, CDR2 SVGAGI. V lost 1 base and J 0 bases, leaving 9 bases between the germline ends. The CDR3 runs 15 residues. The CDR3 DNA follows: TGTGCCAGCAGTTACTTTGGGGACTTGAACACTGAAGCTTTCTTT. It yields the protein CASSYFGDLNTEAFF.

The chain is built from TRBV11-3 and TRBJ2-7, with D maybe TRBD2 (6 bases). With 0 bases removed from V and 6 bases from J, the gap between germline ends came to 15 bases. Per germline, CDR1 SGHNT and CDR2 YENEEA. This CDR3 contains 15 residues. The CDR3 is CASSLDQTEAGEQYF. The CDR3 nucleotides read TGTGCCAGCAGCTTAGATCAAACGGAAGCGGGCGAGCAGTACTTC.

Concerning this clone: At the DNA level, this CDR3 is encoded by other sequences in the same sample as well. The CDR3 spells CSVVRGMNTEAFF. The CDR3 nucleotides read TGCAGCGTTGTTAGGGGGATGAACACTGAAGCTTTCTTT. This chain links TRBV29-1 with TRBJ1-1; D perhaps matches TRBD1 (6 bases). Trimming removed 4 bases from V and 0 bases from J, with 9 bases in between. The length of the CDR3 is 13 residues. Per the germline V gene, CDR1 is SQVTM and CDR2 is ANQGSEA.

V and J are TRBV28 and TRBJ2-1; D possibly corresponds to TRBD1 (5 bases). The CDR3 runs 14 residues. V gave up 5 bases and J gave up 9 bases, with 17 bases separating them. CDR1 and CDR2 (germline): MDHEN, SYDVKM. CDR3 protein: CASSLIPQVSEQFF. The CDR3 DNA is TGTGCCAGCAGTCTCATACCACAGGTCAGTGAGCAGTTCTTC.

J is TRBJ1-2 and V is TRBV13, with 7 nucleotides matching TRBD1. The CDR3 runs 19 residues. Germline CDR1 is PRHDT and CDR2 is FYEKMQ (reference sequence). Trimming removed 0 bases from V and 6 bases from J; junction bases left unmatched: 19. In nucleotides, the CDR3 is TGTGCCAGCAGCTTAGGCAGCTTGGGGACAGCTCCCTATGGGGATGGCTACACCTTC. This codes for CASSLGSLGTAPYGDGYTF.

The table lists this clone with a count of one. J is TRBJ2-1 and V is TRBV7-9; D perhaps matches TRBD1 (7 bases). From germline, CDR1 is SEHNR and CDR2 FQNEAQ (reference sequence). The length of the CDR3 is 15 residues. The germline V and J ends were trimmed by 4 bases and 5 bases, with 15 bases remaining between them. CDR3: CASSSDREVDNEQFF. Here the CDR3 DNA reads TGTGCCAGCAGCTCCGACAGGGAGGTAGACAATGAGCAGTTCTTC.

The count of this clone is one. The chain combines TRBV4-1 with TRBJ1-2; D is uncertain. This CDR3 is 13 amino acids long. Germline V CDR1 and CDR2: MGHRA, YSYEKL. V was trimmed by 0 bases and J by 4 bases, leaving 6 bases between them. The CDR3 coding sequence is TGCGCCAGCAGCCAAGACTCGGGCTATGGCTACACCTTC. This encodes CASSQDSGYGYTF.

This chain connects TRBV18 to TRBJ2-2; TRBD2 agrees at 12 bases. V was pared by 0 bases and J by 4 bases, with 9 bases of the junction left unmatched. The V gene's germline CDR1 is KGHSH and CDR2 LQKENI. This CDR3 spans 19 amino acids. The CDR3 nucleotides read TGTGCCAGCTCACCACCGACTAGCGGGAGTATTTCGGGCACCGGGGAGCTGTTTTTT. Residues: CASSPPTSGSISGTGELFF.

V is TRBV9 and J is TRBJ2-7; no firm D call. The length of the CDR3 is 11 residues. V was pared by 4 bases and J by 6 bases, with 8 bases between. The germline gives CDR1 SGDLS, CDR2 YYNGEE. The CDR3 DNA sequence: TGTGCCAGCAGCTCCCACTTCGAGCAGTACTTC. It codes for CASSSHFEQYF. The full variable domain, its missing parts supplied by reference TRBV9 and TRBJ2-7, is DSGVTQTPKHLITATGQRVTLRCSPRSGDLSVYWYQQSLDQGLQFLIQYYNGEERAKGNILERFSAQQFPDLHSELNLSSLELGDSALYFCASSSHFEQYFGPGTRLTVT.